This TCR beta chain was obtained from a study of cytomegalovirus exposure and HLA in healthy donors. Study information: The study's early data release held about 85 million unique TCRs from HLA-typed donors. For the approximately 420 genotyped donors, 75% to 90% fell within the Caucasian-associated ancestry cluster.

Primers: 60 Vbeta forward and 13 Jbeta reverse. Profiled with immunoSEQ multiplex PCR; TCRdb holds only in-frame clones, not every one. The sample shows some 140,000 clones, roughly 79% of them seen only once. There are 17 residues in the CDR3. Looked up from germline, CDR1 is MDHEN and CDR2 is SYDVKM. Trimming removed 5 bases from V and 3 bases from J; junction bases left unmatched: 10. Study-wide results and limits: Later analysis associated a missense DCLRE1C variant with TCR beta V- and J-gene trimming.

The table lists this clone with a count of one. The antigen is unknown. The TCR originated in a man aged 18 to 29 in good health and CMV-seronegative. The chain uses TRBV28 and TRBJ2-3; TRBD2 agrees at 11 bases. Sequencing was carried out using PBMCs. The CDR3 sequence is CASSPWASGGTTDTQYF. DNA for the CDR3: TGTGCCAGCAGTCCCTGGGCTAGCGGGGGGACTACAGATACGCAGTATTTT.